The T cell receptor beta chain under discussion was sequenced for a study of CD8 T cells in Susac syndrome. The study sequenced TCR beta in blood CD8+ and CD4+ T cells. Germline CDR1 is LGHNT and CDR2 is FRNRAP. Trimming removed 2 bases at V and 4 bases at J, with 14 bases between. The CDR3 covers 15 residues. cDNA came from around 0.5 to 1 ug RNA primed by random hexamers. Coverage of TCR beta CDR3 amplification by immunoSEQ multiplex PCR extended to 54 Vbeta and 13 Jbeta. MiXCR, applied by TCRdb to the immunoSEQ multiplex PCR reads, yields one record per CDR3 protein. The sample has about 150,000 distinct CDR3 sequences, 95% seen once.

Sequencing was carried out using CD8+ T cells from PBMCs. This chain links TRBV12-5 with TRBJ1-2; D is ambiguous. The receptor's source is a human donor with multiple sclerosis. The CDR3 nucleotides are TGTGCTAGTGGTTTGATTAGTAGCATCCTCTATGGCTACACCTTC. Translated: CASGLISSILYGYTF.